This TCR beta chain was found in a study of blood T cells in healthy people across ages. There are 14 residues in the CDR3. The germline CDR1 and CDR2 sequences are MNHEY and SVGEGT. The V end was cut by 10 bases, the J end by 2 bases, with 18 bases between. Using a J-beta primer mix together with a sample-barcoded 5' primer, a second PCR was run for roughly 7 to 12 cycles. TCRdb re-called the 5' RACE reads with MiXCR, one entry per CDR3 protein. The sample gives roughly 2 million distinct CDR3 sequences, around 50% of which show up once; approximately 2.1% is in the top ten. The clonotype was recovered from a middle-aged woman in good health. The rearrangement uses TRBV6-2 or TRBV6-3 and TRBJ2-7; weak D call: TRBD1 (6 bases). Material: blood. The CDR3 spells CATGAAGVPYEQYF. The CDR3 DNA reads TGTGCCACCGGGGCGGCAGGGGTTCCCTACGAGCAGTACTTC.